This TCR beta chain was observed in a study of cytomegalovirus exposure and HLA in healthy donors. On the study more broadly: The use of the same platform for the 120 validation repertoires and the approximately 730 first-cohort repertoires was reported by a later analysis.

Sequenced by immunoSEQ multiplex PCR; TCRdb stores in-frame clones only, minus some. Of approximately 82,000 clones in the sample, 85% to 95% are singletons; the top ten hold about 0.68%. CDR3 length equals 13 residues. Germline V gene data show CDR1 as SGHDN and CDR2 as FVKESK. The V end lost 4 bases, the J end lost 6 bases, and 12 bases lay between the germline ends. Points from the study as a whole: Researchers counted around 160 TCR beta chains as cytomegalovirus-associated. Rare TCR sequences dominated, though some public TCRs recurred in many donors.

A remark on this clone: Antigen: not known.

The chain employs TRBV14 and TRBJ1-2; D ambiguous. Sequencing was performed on PBMCs. The source of this sequence is a man aged 18 to 35 in good health and CMV-seronegative. CDR3 loop: CASSLVASNGYTF. The CDR3 nucleotides read TGTGCCAGCAGCCTAGTTGCATCAAATGGCTACACCTTC.